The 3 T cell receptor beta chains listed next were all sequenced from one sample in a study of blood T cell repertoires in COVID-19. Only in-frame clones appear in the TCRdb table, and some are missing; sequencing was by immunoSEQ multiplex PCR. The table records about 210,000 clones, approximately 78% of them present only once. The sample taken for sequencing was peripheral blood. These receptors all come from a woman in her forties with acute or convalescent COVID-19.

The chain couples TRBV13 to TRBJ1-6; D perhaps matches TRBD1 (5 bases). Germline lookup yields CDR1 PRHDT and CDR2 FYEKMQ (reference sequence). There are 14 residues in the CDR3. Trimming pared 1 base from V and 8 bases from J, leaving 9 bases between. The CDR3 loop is CASSLAGVDSPLHF. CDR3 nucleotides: TGTGCCAGCAGCTTAGCGGGGGTAGATTCACCCCTCCACTTT.

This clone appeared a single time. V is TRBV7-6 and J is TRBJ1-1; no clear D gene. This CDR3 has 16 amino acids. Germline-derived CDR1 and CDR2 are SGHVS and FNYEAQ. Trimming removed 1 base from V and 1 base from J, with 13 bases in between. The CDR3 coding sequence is TGTGCCAGCAGCTTAGTTCCCACACAGCAGAACACTGAAGCTTTCTTT. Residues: CASSLVPTQQNTEAFF.

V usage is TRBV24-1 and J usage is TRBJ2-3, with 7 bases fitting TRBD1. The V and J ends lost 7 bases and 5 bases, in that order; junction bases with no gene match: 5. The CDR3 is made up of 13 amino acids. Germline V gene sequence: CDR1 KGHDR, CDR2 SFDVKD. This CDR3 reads CATSDRVGDTQYF. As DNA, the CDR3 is TGTGCCACCAGCGACAGGGTGGGAGATACGCAGTATTTT.